The 29 T cell receptor beta chains given below trace back to one sample, sequenced in a study of T cell repertoires in cytomegalovirus infection. Their cognate antigens are unknown. Each CDR3 protein gets one entry after TCRdb re-called the reads with MiXCR. The table lists approximately 220,000 distinct CDR3 sequences, 35% to 45% of them singletons. This specimen was CD8+ T cells from cultured PBMCs, taken from culture after CMV antigen stimulation. The receptors were sampled from a human donor in good health (CMV status not recorded). Some clones in this sample may be carry-over from other donors' samples.

The gene calls are TRBV12-3 or TRBV12-4 and TRBJ2-3, with D unresolved. The CDR3 length is 14 residues. V was clipped by 2 bases and J by 0 bases, with 6 bases between them. DNA for the CDR3: TGTGCCAGCAGTTTAACTGCTAGCACAGATACGCAGTATTTT. This encodes CASSLTASTDTQYF.

The V and J genes are TRBV5-1 and TRBJ2-3; the match to TRBD2 covers 7 bases. CDR1 is SGHRS and CDR2 is YFSETQ in the germline V gene. Unmatched junction bases numbered 7, after V lost 4 bases and J lost 2 bases. CDR3 length: 15 amino acids. CDR3 nucleotide sequence: TGCGCCAGCAGCCTAGCGGAAACGAACACAGATACGCAGTATTTT. Amino acid sequence: CASSLAETNTDTQYF. Full variable domain (remainder filled in from reference TRBV5-1 and TRBJ2-3): KAGVTQTPRYLIKTRGQQVTLSCSPISGHRSVSWYQQTPGQGLQFLFEYFSETQRNKGNFPGRFSGRQFSNSRSEMNVSTLELGDSALYLCASSLAETNTDTQYFGPGTRLTVL.

This clonotype was seen repeatedly, ten times or more. J is TRBJ2-1 and V is TRBV28; the match to TRBD1 covers 9 bases. Germline CDR1 and CDR2: MDHEN and SYDVKM. Losses at the gene ends were 3 bases for V and 12 bases for J; bases not matched to a gene: 3. This CDR3 is 12 amino acids long. This CDR3 is CASSFGTGRQFF. For the CDR3, the DNA is TGTGCCAGCAGTTTCGGGACAGGGCGGCAGTTCTTC. The complete variable domain, with remaining parts taken from reference TRBV28 and TRBJ2-1, reads DVKVTQSSRYLVKRTGEKVFLECVQDMDHENMFWYRQDPGLGLRLIYFSYDVKMKEKGDIPEGYSVSREKKERFSLILESASTNQTSMYLCASSFGTGRQFFGPGTRLTVL.

By share, this clonotype ranks as hyperexpanded. The V and J genes are TRBV7-6 and TRBJ2-3; D unclear. In germline, CDR1 is SGHVS, CDR2 FNYEAQ. V was shortened by 0 bases and J by 4 bases, with 11 bases between the two germline ends. CDR3 length: 15 amino acids. CDR3 sequence: CASSLAGSPADTQYF. CDR3 DNA: TGTGCCAGCAGCTTAGCTGGAAGTCCCGCAGATACGCAGTATTTT.

This chain links TRBV18 with TRBJ1-2, with D possibly being TRBD1 (6 bases). CDR3 length: 15 amino acids. Trimming took 6 bases from V and 5 from J, leaving 19 bases between them. Germline V gene sequence: CDR1 KGHSH, CDR2 LQKENI. This CDR3 is CASSPQGSAHYGYTF. The CDR3 DNA reads TGTGCCAGCTCGCCGCAGGGGAGTGCGCATTATGGCTACACCTTC.

V is TRBV2 and J is TRBJ1-4; 7 bases are shared with TRBD1. Trimming cost V 2 bases and J 0 bases; bases outside gene matches: 6. CDR1 SNHLY and CDR2 FYNNEI come from the germline V gene. This CDR3 is 17 amino acids long. The CDR3 nucleotides are TGTGCCAGCAGTGAAAGGGGGCAGAAAGCAACTAATGAAAAACTGTTTTTT. Encoded protein: CASSERGQKATNEKLFF.

CDR3 sequence reads: CAWNSQERETHEQFF. The CDR3 DNA follows: TGTGCCTGGAACTCACAAGAGCGGGAGACGCATGAGCAGTTCTTC. The chain employs TRBV30 and TRBJ2-1; 8 positions agree with TRBD2. The CDR3 runs 15 residues. CDR1 and CDR2 from the germline V gene are GTSNPN and SVGIG (reference sequence). V lost 4 bases and J lost 8; bases outside the gene matches: 13.

This sequence joins TRBV11-2 and TRBJ2-7, with unresolved D. With 3 bases removed from V and 0 bases from J, the gap between germline ends came to 21 bases. The germline V gene has CDR1 SGHAT and CDR2 FQNNGV. The CDR3 spans 18 residues. In DNA form, the CDR3 reads TGTGCCAGCAGCTTGCGTTTTTTGCCGGGTGGATTCTCCTACGAGCAGTACTTC. Translation: CASSLRFLPGGFSYEQYF.

There are a few counts of this clonotype. The chain uses TRBV6-1 and TRBJ1-5, with 8 bases aligning to TRBD1. After removal of 6 bases from V and 2 bases from J, the junction contained 6 bases not matched to a gene. The germline V gene has CDR1 MNHNS and CDR2 SASEGT. The CDR3 has 15 residues. The CDR3 region has the DNA TGTGCCAGCAGCGTAGGGACAGGTGGCAATCAGCCCCAGCATTTT. As protein: CASSVGTGGNQPQHF.

This clonotype was counted only a few times. The J gene is TRBJ2-2, the V gene TRBV7-9, with D tentatively TRBD2 (5 bases). Trimming took 2 bases from V and 5 from J, leaving 12 bases between them. CDR1 and CDR2 from the germline V gene are SEHNR and FQNEAQ (reference sequence). This CDR3 spans 15 amino acids. For the CDR3, the DNA is TGTGCCAGCAGCTTAAGTGGGAGTGCTACCGGGGAGCTGTTTTTT. Translating gives CASSLSGSATGELFF.

The chain links TRBV28 to TRBJ2-3; TRBD2 matches 7 bases. J lost 6 bases, V lost 6 bases, and 12 bases had no gene match. The CDR3 is 15 residues long. Germline assignment: CDR1 MDHEN and CDR2 SYDVKM. The CDR3 region is CASSPPPLGRDTQYF. The CDR3 nucleotides read TGTGCCAGCAGCCCACCCCCTCTCGGGAGGGATACGCAGTATTTT.

J is TRBJ2-5 and V is TRBV30, with 7 nucleotides matching TRBD2. The CDR3 is made up of 17 amino acids. The germline V gene has CDR1 GTSNPN and CDR2 SVGIG (reference sequence). With 5 bases clipped from V and 1 base from J, the junction kept 16 bases outside the gene matches. CDR3 DNA sequence: TGTGCCTGGGGAGAAGGAAGAGCGGGAAATTCCCAAGAGACCCAGTACTTC. It encodes CAWGEGRAGNSQETQYF.

Worth noting for this clonotype: One base away lies a much larger clone, so this may be a sequencing read error. CDR3 DNA sequence: TGTGCCAGCAGTCCACTCATGGCGCCCCTTACGTCCCAGTACTTC. It yields the protein CASSPLMAPLTSQYF. The V and J genes are TRBV7-9 and TRBJ2-5; D is unresolved. The CDR3 is 15 amino acids. V lost 6 bases and J 9 bases, leaving 23 bases between the germline ends. The V gene's germline CDR1 is SEHNR and CDR2 FQNEAQ (reference sequence).

V is TRBV10-3 and J is TRBJ1-2, with D unresolved. This CDR3 is 16 amino acids long. Trimming cost V 0 bases and J 5 bases, with 16 bases left between them. Germline V lookup: CDR1 ENHRY, CDR2 SYGVKD. CDR3 in amino acids: CAISESGLLPPYGYTF. In DNA, the CDR3 is TGTGCCATCAGTGAGTCCGGACTGCTCCCCCCTTATGGCTACACCTTC.

V is TRBV14 and J is TRBJ1-1; no definite D call. Germline V gives CDR1 SGHDN, CDR2 FVKESK. V was cut by 4 bases and J by 7 bases, with 13 bases left in between. This CDR3 region has 13 residues. The DNA of the CDR3 is TGTGCCAGCAGCCTAATACCACGGAGTGAAGCTTTCTTT. Translating it yields CASSLIPRSEAFF.

J is TRBJ1-1 and V is TRBV11-2; the match to TRBD1 covers 8 bases. CDR1 is SGHAT and CDR2 is FQNNGV in the germline V gene. Trimming at V came to 5 bases and at J to 1 base, leaving 6 bases not matched to a gene. This CDR3 has 15 amino acids. CDR3 DNA sequence: TGTGCCAGCAGCACCCGACAGGGGCGGAACACTGAAGCTTTCTTT. It encodes CASSTRQGRNTEAFF.

V and J are TRBV15 and TRBJ2-7, with TRBD1 as a possible D gene (7 bases). CDR3 length equals 15 residues. V was cut by 1 base and J by 12 bases, with 22 bases left in between. The germline V gene has CDR1 LNHNV and CDR2 YYDKDF (reference sequence). CDR3 amino acids: CATSRVRDRGYETYF. In nucleotides, the CDR3 is TGTGCCACCAGCAGAGTGCGGGACAGAGGATACGAGACGTACTTC.

This clonotype was detected only a few times. The rearrangement links TRBV4-2 to TRBJ2-3, with D unclear. The CDR3 is 17 amino acids. Trimming took off 0 bases at V and 6 bases at J, with 19 bases between the two ends. Germline V lookup: CDR1 LGHNA, CDR2 YNFKEQ. This CDR3 reads CASSQDHWAGEADTQYF. The CDR3 nucleotides are TGTGCCAGCAGCCAAGACCACTGGGCTGGGGAAGCGGATACGCAGTATTTT.

This clonotype has only a few counts. The J gene is TRBJ2-1, the V gene TRBV24-1; the match to TRBD2 covers 16 bases. The germline gives CDR1 KGHDR, CDR2 SFDVKD. Unmatched junction bases numbered 13, after V lost 3 bases and J lost 0 bases. The CDR3 is made up of 22 amino acids. CDR3 protein: CATSDPLRMGLAGGPSYNEQFF. CDR3 sequence (DNA): TGTGCCACCAGTGATCCGCTGAGAATGGGACTAGCGGGAGGGCCCTCCTACAATGAGCAGTTCTTC.

This clonotype showed up just a few times. The rearrangement links TRBV11-2 to TRBJ1-1, with TRBD1 as a possible D gene (6 bases). The CDR3 runs 16 residues. CDR1 is SGHAT and CDR2 is FQNNGV in the germline V gene. Trimming removed 2 bases at V and 4 bases at J, with 17 bases between. The CDR3 loop is CASSLTPGRGGTEAFF. CDR3 sequence (DNA): TGTGCCAGCAGCTTAACGCCAGGGCGAGGGGGCACTGAAGCTTTCTTT.

This clonotype occurred a few times. The chain combines TRBV12-3 or TRBV12-4 with TRBJ2-1; possibly TRBD2 for D (5 bases). The CDR3 spans 13 residues. The V end lost 1 base, the J end lost 13 bases, and 14 bases lay between the germline ends. CDR3 in amino acids: CASSLGESADQFF. The CDR3 DNA follows: TGTGCCAGCAGTTTAGGGGAGTCGGCCGACCAGTTCTTC.

V gene TRBV3-1 combines with J gene TRBJ1-5; D gene unclear. This CDR3 has 15 residues. Germline CDR1 is LGHDT and CDR2 is YNNKEL (reference sequence). Trimming pared 4 bases from V and 1 base from J, leaving 11 bases between. The CDR3 is CASSPGRASNQPQHF. The CDR3 nucleotides read TGTGCCAGCAGCCCCGGGAGGGCCAGCAATCAGCCCCAGCATTTT. Filled out from reference TRBV3-1 and TRBJ1-5, the complete variable domain reads DTAVSQTPKYLVTQMGNDKSIKCEQNLGHDTMYWYKQDSKKFLKIMFSYNNKELIINETVPNRFSPKSPDKAHLNLHINSLELGDSAVYFCASSPGRASNQPQHFGDGTRLSIL.

The chain combines TRBV29-1 with TRBJ1-2; D remains unclear. Germline values: CDR1 SQVTM, CDR2 ANQGSEA. The V and J ends lost 5 bases and 0 bases respectively, with 19 bases between them. This CDR3 has 16 residues. CDR3 sequence: CSVYGITNLTNYGYTF. For the CDR3, the DNA is TGCAGCGTTTACGGGATAACCAACCTTACTAACTATGGCTACACCTTC.

This clonotype has only one observation. The chain has TRBV6-6 and TRBJ1-4; tentatively, D is TRBD1 (5 bases). The V and J ends lost 2 bases and 8 bases respectively, with 12 bases between them. Germline-derived CDR1 and CDR2 are MNHNY and SVGAGI (reference sequence). The length of the CDR3 is 14 residues. CDR3 coding DNA: TGTGCCAGCAGTTACCGAGGGGTAGAGGAAAAACTGTTTTTT. This translates into CASSYRGVEEKLFF.

The sample holds one count of this clonotype. The chain combines TRBV25-1 with TRBJ1-2; maybe TRBD1 (5 bases). The CDR3 is made up of 11 amino acids. The germline CDR1 and CDR2 sequences are MGHDK and SYGVNS. Trimming removed 8 bases at V and 7 bases at J, with 11 bases between. This chain's CDR3 is CASQGGPGYTF. For the CDR3, the DNA is TGTGCCAGCCAGGGAGGTCCTGGCTACACCTTC.

This clonotype was observed many times. V gene TRBV12-3 or TRBV12-4 combines with J gene TRBJ2-2; no clear D gene. V was pared by 6 bases and J by 8 bases, with 7 bases between. This CDR3 has 11 residues. The CDR3 protein is CASRSGGELFF. The CDR3, as DNA: TGTGCCAGCAGGTCCGGGGGGGAGCTGTTTTTT.

As DNA, the CDR3 is TGTGCCAGCAGCTCGGCGGCAGGGTTGTATGGCTACACCTTC. Encoded protein: CASSSAAGLYGYTF. The chain uses TRBV7-2 and TRBJ1-2; a possible D gene is TRBD1 (5 bases). Germline V gene sequence: CDR1 SGHTA, CDR2 FQGNSA. Trimming took off 4 bases at V and 5 bases at J, with 14 bases between the two ends. The CDR3 extends over 14 amino acids.

This clonotype was observed a few times. CDR3 region: CARSPGHYYGNTIYF. CDR3 bases: TGTGCCAGAAGTCCGGGACACTACTATGGAAACACCATATATTTT. This chain uses TRBV6-6 with TRBJ1-3; the D gene is possibly TRBD1 (6 bases). Germline CDR1 MNHNY, CDR2 SVGAGI (reference sequence). The CDR3 is made up of 15 amino acids. The V and J ends lost 9 bases and 3 bases respectively, with 18 bases between them.

V is TRBV7-4 and J is TRBJ1-5; 10 nucleotides agree with TRBD1. CDR3 length: 17 residues. Germline loops: CDR1 SGHVT, CDR2 SQSDAQ. V dropped 10 bases and J dropped 0; count of bases not matched to a gene: 12. CDR3 sequence (DNA): TGTGCCATTCGTTGGACAGGGGGGGTTTATAGCAATCAGCCCCAGCATTTT. It encodes CAIRWTGGVYSNQPQHF.